These 31 T cell receptor beta chains originate from one sample sequenced in a study of shared clonotypes between healthy human individuals. The method was immunoSEQ multiplex PCR; TCRdb's version includes in-frame clones alone and lacks a portion of them. The sample lists around 990,000 clones, around three quarters occurring once. Sequences were obtained from memory CD4+ T cells from PBMCs. Subset noted: CD45RA-negative fraction. The receptors were sampled from a man aged 18 to 35 in good health. Some clones in this sample may be carry-over from other donors' samples.

The chain joins TRBV21-1 to TRBJ2-3; TRBD2 reflects the table's D call only, with no check against the DNA. TRBV21-1 counts as a pseudogene. The length of the CDR3 is 16 residues. The CDR3 sequence is CASSRRLSSSTDTQYF. CDR3 DNA: TGTGCCAGCAGCAGAAGACTGTCCTCTAGCACAGATACGCAGTATTTT.

V gene TRBV5-1 combines with J gene TRBJ1-4; D remains unclear. The CDR3 totals 14 residues. The germline V gene encodes CDR1 SGHRS and CDR2 YFSETQ. Trimming left V 0 bases short and J 6 bases short, with 9 bases between. CDR3 loop: CASSLGQKDEKLFF. The CDR3 coding sequence is TGCGCCAGCAGCTTGGGGCAGAAAGATGAAAAACTGTTTTTT.

This clone was seen only once. V usage is TRBV5-1 and J usage is TRBJ2-5; D possibly corresponds to TRBD2 (6 bases). The CDR3 spans 14 residues. Germline V CDR1 and CDR2: SGHRS, YFSETQ. Trimming removed 4 bases at V and 1 base at J, with 11 bases between. The CDR3 reads CASSPGVSQETQYF. CDR3 DNA: TGCGCCAGCAGCCCGGGGGTCTCCCAAGAGACCCAGTACTTC.

The chain employs TRBV9 and TRBJ2-1, with no clear D. Germline assignment: CDR1 SGDLS and CDR2 YYNGEE. The CDR3 totals 15 residues. V was cut by 0 bases and J by 0 bases, with 7 bases left in between. In nucleotides, the CDR3 is TGTGCCAGCAGCGTAGTGGTGGGCTCCTACAATGAGCAGTTCTTC. Amino acid sequence: CASSVVVGSYNEQFF.

This chain links TRBV11-2 with TRBJ1-1; D uncertain. CDR3 length: 13 amino acids. Trimming took off 1 base at V and 5 bases at J, with 8 bases between the two ends. CDR1 and CDR2 (germline): SGHAT, FQNNGV. Here the CDR3 reads CASSLVSETEAFF. The CDR3 DNA reads as TGTGCCAGCAGCTTAGTTTCAGAGACTGAAGCTTTCTTT.

V usage is TRBV5-1 and J usage is TRBJ2-5; TRBD2 matches 11 bases. CDR1 and CDR2 (germline): SGHRS, YFSETQ. The CDR3 runs 18 residues. Trimming cost V 3 bases and J 1 base; bases outside gene matches: 11. This CDR3 is CASSSGLAGPWGQETQYF. The CDR3 nucleotides are TGCGCCAGCAGCTCCGGACTAGCGGGCCCGTGGGGCCAAGAGACCCAGTACTTC.

As DNA, the CDR3 is TGTGCCAGCAGCTTGGTGGCAGGGGAAGAAAAACTGTTTTTT. This codes for CASSLVAGEEKLFF. J is TRBJ1-4 and V is TRBV5-5; tentatively, D is TRBD1 (6 bases). Per germline, CDR1 SGHKS and CDR2 YYEKEE (reference sequence). There are 14 residues in the CDR3. Trimming took off 0 bases at V and 8 bases at J, with 11 bases between the two ends. The variable domain in full, completed from reference TRBV5-5 and TRBJ1-4, reads DAGVTQSPTHLIKTRGQQVTLRCSPISGHKSVSWYQQVLGQGPQFIFQYYEKEERGRGNFPDRFSARQFPNYSSELNVNALLLGDSALYLCASSLVAGEEKLFFGSGTQLSVL.

The genes are TRBV5-8 and TRBJ2-6; the D is unclear. From germline, CDR1 is SGHTS and CDR2 YDEGEE. CDR3 length equals 16 residues. Trimming shortened V by 1 base and J by 2 bases, and 10 bases separated the two germline ends. The CDR3 coding sequence is TGTGCCAGCAGCTTGCGCCGCACGGCTGGGGCCAACGTCCTGACTTTC. It translates to CASSLRRTAGANVLTF.

The chain employs TRBV5-1 and TRBJ2-2; D remains ambiguous. The CDR3 runs 12 residues. The germline V gene has CDR1 SGHRS and CDR2 YFSETQ. V gave up 4 bases and J gave up 9 bases, with 10 bases separating them. For the CDR3, the DNA is TGCGCCAGCAGCCTATCATTCCGGGAGCTGTTTTTT. This sequence encodes CASSLSFRELFF. Complete variable domain (other parts from reference TRBV5-1 and TRBJ2-2): KAGVTQTPRYLIKTRGQQVTLSCSPISGHRSVSWYQQTPGQGLQFLFEYFSETQRNKGNFPGRFSGRQFSNSRSEMNVSTLELGDSALYLCASSLSFRELFFGEGSRLTVL.

For the CDR3, the DNA is TGTGCCAGCAGAGCACAGGGCGGTGGAAACACCATATATTTT. Translation: CASRAQGGGNTIYF. The chain uses TRBV27 and TRBJ1-3; weak D call: TRBD1 (6 bases). In germline, CDR1 is MNHEY, CDR2 SMNVEV (reference sequence). The CDR3 length is 14 residues. V shed 6 bases and J shed 3 bases, with 12 bases lying between them.

The J gene is TRBJ2-3, the V gene TRBV21-1. TRBV21-1 is labeled a pseudogene. This CDR3 spans 15 amino acids. This CDR3 is CASTGCPSSTDTQYF. CDR3 sequence (DNA): TGTGCCAGCACTGGTTGCCCCTCTAGCACAGATACGCAGTATTTT.

This chain links TRBV30 with TRBJ2-1; D ambiguous. The germline V gene has CDR1 GTSNPN and CDR2 SVGIG (reference sequence). Trimming left V 0 bases short and J 6 bases short, with 6 bases between. The CDR3 extends over 12 amino acids. The CDR3 protein is CAWSVRANEQFF. CDR3 nucleotides: TGTGCCTGGAGTGTAAGGGCCAATGAGCAGTTCTTC.

The CDR3 spells CASSFNPAGSAEAFF. The CDR3 DNA reads as TGTGCCAGCAGTTTTAACCCTGCGGGCTCCGCTGAAGCTTTCTTT. The chain employs TRBV6-5 and TRBJ1-1; D remains ambiguous. The CDR3 consists of 15 residues. Germline CDR1 reads MNHEY; CDR2 reads SVGAGI. Trimming cost V 4 bases and J 6 bases, with 18 bases left between them.

The chain combines TRBV7-8 with TRBJ2-1; TRBD2 agrees at 9 bases. The CDR3 runs to 15 residues. V lost 3 bases and J lost 2; bases outside the gene matches: 2. CDR1 and CDR2 (germline): SGHVS, FQNEAQ. This CDR3 reads CASSFSGRAYNEQFF. The CDR3, as DNA: TGTGCCAGCAGCTTTAGCGGGAGAGCCTACAATGAGCAGTTCTTC.

The chain has TRBV11-2 and TRBJ1-4, with TRBD1 as a possible D gene (5 bases). Germline V CDR1 and CDR2: SGHAT, FQNNGV. Trimming took 5 bases from V and 3 from J, leaving 13 bases between them. The CDR3 covers 15 residues. The chain's CDR3 is CASSRAGQANEKLFF. CDR3 DNA: TGTGCCAGCAGCCGAGCGGGGCAAGCTAATGAAAAACTGTTTTTT. The whole variable domain, remainder taken from reference TRBV11-2 and TRBJ1-4, is EAGVAQSPRYKIIEKRQSVAFWCNPISGHATLYWYQQILGQGPKLLIQFQNNGVVDDSQLPKDRFSAERLKGVDSTLKIQPAKLEDSAVYLCASSRAGQANEKLFFGSGTQLSVL.

The J gene is TRBJ1-1, the V gene TRBV5-1, with 11 bases aligning to TRBD1. Germline V gives CDR1 SGHRS, CDR2 YFSETQ. This CDR3 comprises 13 residues. Trimming at V came to 5 bases and at J to 11 bases, leaving 8 bases not matched to a gene. Written as DNA, the CDR3 is TGCGCCAGCAGGTCGGGACAGGGGGTCTTGGCTTTCTTT. Translated, it gives CASRSGQGVLAFF.

This clone occurred many times. V gene TRBV28 combines with J gene TRBJ2-3; 7 positions match TRBD2. Unmatched junction bases numbered 13, after V lost 6 bases and J lost 1 base. From germline, CDR1 is MDHEN and CDR2 SYDVKM. The CDR3 is made up of 17 amino acids. In nucleotides, the CDR3 is TGTGCCAGCAGAACGTGGGGAGGGAGAGGAGGCACAGATACGCAGTATTTT. It codes for CASRTWGGRGGTDTQYF.

The CDR3 loop is CASSLTPLDTEAFF. CDR3 in DNA: TGTGCCAGCAGCCTCACTCCCCTCGACACTGAAGCTTTCTTT. The chain uses TRBV9 and TRBJ1-1; D gene unclear. The CDR3 length is 14 residues. Germline V gene data show CDR1 as SGDLS and CDR2 as YYNGEE. Trimming took 4 bases from V and 3 from J, leaving 13 bases between them.

The V call is TRBV28, the J call TRBJ2-7; no reliable D call. In germline, CDR1 is MDHEN, CDR2 SYDVKM. V lost 8 bases, J lost 6 bases, and 23 bases lay in between. This CDR3 has 15 residues. CDR3 DNA sequence: TGTGCCAGCGGCAAGTTACGCTTCATGTCGGGCGAGCAGTACTTC. It codes for CASGKLRFMSGEQYF.

The chain has TRBV29-1 and TRBJ2-5, with TRBD1 matching over 9 bases. Germline V gene data show CDR1 as SQVTM and CDR2 as ANQGSEA. The V and J ends lost 5 bases and 5 bases, in that order; junction bases with no gene match: 3. There are 12 residues in the CDR3. The chain's CDR3 is CSVHRGRETQYF. The CDR3 nucleotides are TGCAGCGTTCACAGGGGGCGGGAGACCCAGTACTTC.

The chain couples TRBV11-2 to TRBJ2-7, with 8 nucleotides matching TRBD1. Germline assignment: CDR1 SGHAT and CDR2 FQNNGV. The CDR3 consists of 16 residues. Unmatched junction bases numbered 5, after V lost 1 base and J lost 0 bases. CDR3 in DNA: TGTGCCAGCAGCTTAGCAGGACAGGGCTACTCCTACGAGCAGTACTTC. It yields the protein CASSLAGQGYSYEQYF.

The table lists this clone with a count of one. This CDR3 is CASSFTGGDEQYF. The CDR3, as DNA: TGCGCCAGCAGCTTTACAGGGGGCGACGAGCAGTACTTC. The chain couples TRBV5-1 to TRBJ2-7; TRBD1 matches 9 bases. This CDR3 has 13 amino acids. Germline CDR1 is SGHRS and CDR2 is YFSETQ. V trimming: 2 bases; J trimming: 5 bases; junction bases outside the gene matches: 2.

This chain links TRBV7-3 with TRBJ2-1; 10 bases fit TRBD1. Germline assignment: CDR1 SGHTA and CDR2 FQGTGA. The CDR3 has 15 residues. The V and J ends lost 5 bases and 6 bases, in that order; junction bases with no gene match: 7. CDR3 DNA sequence: TGTGCCAGCAGCGGACCGGGACAGGGGCCCAATGAGCAGTTCTTC. Protein: CASSGPGQGPNEQFF.

This clone was observed a few times. Compared with germline, one end of the junction differs, possibly owing to a read error. The chain joins TRBV2 to TRBJ2-7, with TRBD1 as a possible D gene (6 bases). Germline CDR1 SNHLY, CDR2 FYNNEI. The length of the CDR3 is 15 residues. Here the CDR3 reads CASREGQNWHYEQYF. CDR3 DNA: TGTGCCAGCAGAGAAGGACAGAACTGGCACTACGAGCAGTACTTC.

The chain has TRBV6-5 and TRBJ2-1; D perhaps matches TRBD2 (5 bases). This CDR3 has 13 amino acids. The germline gives CDR1 MNHEY, CDR2 SVGAGI. The ends were cut back, 2 bases at V and 9 bases at J, with 11 bases in the middle. The CDR3 loop reads CASSYRNRGEQFF. CDR3 in DNA: TGTGCCAGCAGTTACCGTAACCGGGGTGAGCAGTTCTTC.

This chain connects TRBV7-2 to TRBJ2-3; 7 bases line up with TRBD2. The V gene end was trimmed by 5 bases and the J gene end by 4 bases; junction bases not matched to a gene: 12. The germline gives CDR1 SGHTA, CDR2 FQGNSA. The CDR3 covers 16 residues. The CDR3 DNA follows: TGTGCCAGCAGCCGGGCGACTAGCCTTAACGCAGATACGCAGTATTTT. Translation gives CASSRATSLNADTQYF.

V gene TRBV18 combines with J gene TRBJ2-7; 10 positions agree with TRBD1. Trimming removed 5 bases from V and 5 bases from J; junction bases left unmatched: 9. The germline V gene has CDR1 KGHSH and CDR2 LQKENI. This CDR3 spans 15 amino acids. CDR3 sequence (DNA): TGTGCCAGCTCAAGGTCCGGGACAGGGGTGAACGAGCAGTACTTC. As protein: CASSRSGTGVNEQYF.

The chain recombines TRBV9 with TRBJ1-4; 9 bases are shared with TRBD1. The junction had 12 bases not matched to a gene; V was cut back by 4 bases and J by 8 bases. Germline lookup yields CDR1 SGDLS and CDR2 YYNGEE. The CDR3 extends over 16 amino acids. Here the CDR3 DNA reads TGTGCCAGCAGCCCCGGGTTGCTACAGGGGGCGGAAAAACTGTTTTTT. It translates to CASSPGLLQGAEKLFF.

The chain has TRBV4-1 and TRBJ1-1, with no clear D. The germline gives CDR1 MGHRA, CDR2 YSYEKL. Trimming stripped 6 bases from V and 0 bases from J, with 11 bases between. The CDR3 is 14 amino acids. DNA for the CDR3: TGCGCCAGCAGGCACAGTGGGGTGAACACTGAAGCTTTCTTT. The encoded protein is CASRHSGVNTEAFF.

The chain employs TRBV5-1 and TRBJ1-4; possibly TRBD1 for D (5 bases). The V gene's germline CDR1 is SGHRS and CDR2 YFSETQ. The CDR3 runs 14 residues. Trimming removed 4 bases at V and 8 bases at J, with 15 bases between. In DNA form, the CDR3 reads TGCGCCAGCAGCGGGGGGGTGTTGCAAGAAAAACTGTTTTTT. Residues: CASSGGVLQEKLFF.

This rearrangement joins TRBV5-1 to TRBJ2-3; no definite D call. The CDR3 is made up of 13 amino acids. Germline CDR1 is SGHRS and CDR2 is YFSETQ. Trimming stripped 4 bases from V and 0 bases from J, with 6 bases between. This chain's CDR3 is CASSAPSTDTQYF. The CDR3 region has the DNA TGCGCCAGCAGCGCACCTAGCACAGATACGCAGTATTTT.